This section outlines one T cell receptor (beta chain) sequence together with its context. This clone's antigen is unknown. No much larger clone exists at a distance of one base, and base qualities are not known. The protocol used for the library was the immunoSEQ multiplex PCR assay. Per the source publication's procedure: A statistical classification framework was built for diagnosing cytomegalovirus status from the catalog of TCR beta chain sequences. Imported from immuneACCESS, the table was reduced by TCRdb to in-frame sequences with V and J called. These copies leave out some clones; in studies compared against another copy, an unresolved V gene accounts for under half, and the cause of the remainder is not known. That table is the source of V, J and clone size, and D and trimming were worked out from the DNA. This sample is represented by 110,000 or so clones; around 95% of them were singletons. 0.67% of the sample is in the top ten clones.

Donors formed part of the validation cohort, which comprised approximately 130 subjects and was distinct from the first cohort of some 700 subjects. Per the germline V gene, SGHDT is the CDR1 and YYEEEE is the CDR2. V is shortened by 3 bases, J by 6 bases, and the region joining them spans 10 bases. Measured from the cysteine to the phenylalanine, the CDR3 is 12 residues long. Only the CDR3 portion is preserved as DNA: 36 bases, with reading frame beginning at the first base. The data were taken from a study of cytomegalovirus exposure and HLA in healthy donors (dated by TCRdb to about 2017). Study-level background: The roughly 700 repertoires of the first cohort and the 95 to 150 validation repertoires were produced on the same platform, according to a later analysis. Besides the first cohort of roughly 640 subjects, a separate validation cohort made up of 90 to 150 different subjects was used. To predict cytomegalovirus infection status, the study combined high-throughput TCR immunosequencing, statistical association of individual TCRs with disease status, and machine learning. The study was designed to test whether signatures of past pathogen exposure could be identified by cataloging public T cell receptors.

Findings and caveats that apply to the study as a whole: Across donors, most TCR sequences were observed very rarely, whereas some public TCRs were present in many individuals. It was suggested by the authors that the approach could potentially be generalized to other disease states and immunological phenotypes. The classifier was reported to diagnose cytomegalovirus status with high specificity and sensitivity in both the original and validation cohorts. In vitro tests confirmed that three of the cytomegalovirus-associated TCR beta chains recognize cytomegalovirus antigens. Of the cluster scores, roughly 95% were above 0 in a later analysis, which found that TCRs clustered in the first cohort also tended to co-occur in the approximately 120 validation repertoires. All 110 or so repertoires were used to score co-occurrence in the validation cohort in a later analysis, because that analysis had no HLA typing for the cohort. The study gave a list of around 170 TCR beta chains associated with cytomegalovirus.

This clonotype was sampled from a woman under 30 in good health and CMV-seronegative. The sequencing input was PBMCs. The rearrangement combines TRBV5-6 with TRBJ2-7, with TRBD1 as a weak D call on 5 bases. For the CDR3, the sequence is CASSWTSGEQYF. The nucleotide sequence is TGTGCCAGCAGCTGGACATCGGGCGAGCAGTACTTC.